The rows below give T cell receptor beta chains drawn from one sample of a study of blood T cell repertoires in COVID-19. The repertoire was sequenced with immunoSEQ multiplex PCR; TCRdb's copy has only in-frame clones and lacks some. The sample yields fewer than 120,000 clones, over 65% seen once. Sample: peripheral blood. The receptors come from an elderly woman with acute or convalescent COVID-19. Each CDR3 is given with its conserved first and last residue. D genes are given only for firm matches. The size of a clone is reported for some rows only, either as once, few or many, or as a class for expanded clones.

cdr3_nt: TGCGCCAGCAGCTATTCAGGGTCCTACGAGCAGTACTTC
cdr3_aa: CASSYSGSYEQYF
v_call: TRBV5-1
clone_size: once
j_call: TRBJ2-7
d_call: -

cdr3_nt: TGTGCCAGCAGTTCCGGACAGGGACGATATGGCTACACCTTC
cdr3_aa: CASSSGQGRYGYTF
v_call: TRBV28
clone_size: -
j_call: TRBJ1-2
d_call: TRBD1

cdr3_nt: TGTGCCACTAACACCCCGGGGGGTAACTATGGCTACACCTTC
cdr3_aa: CATNTPGGNYGYTF
v_call: TRBV19
clone_size: -
j_call: TRBJ1-2
d_call: -

cdr3_nt: TGTGCCAGCAGTCTCCTTAGCGCGGGGGGCTATGGCTACACCTTC
cdr3_aa: CASSLLSAGGYGYTF
v_call: TRBV28
clone_size: -
j_call: TRBJ1-2
d_call: -

cdr3_nt: TGTGCCAGCAGCGTTACGTGGACAGGGGGAACCACTGAAGCTTTCTTT
cdr3_aa: CASSVTWTGGTTEAFF
v_call: TRBV9
clone_size: -
j_call: TRBJ1-1
d_call: TRBD1

cdr3_nt: TGTGCCAGCAGTTACCTCGACAGTCCGATCGCTTTCTTT
cdr3_aa: CASSYLDSPIAFF
v_call: TRBV6-5
clone_size: -
j_call: TRBJ1-1
d_call: -

cdr3_nt: TGTGCCAGCAGCGGAGGACTAGAAATCACAGATACGCAGTATTTT
cdr3_aa: CASSGGLEITDTQYF
v_call: TRBV5-4
clone_size: -
j_call: TRBJ2-3
d_call: TRBD2

cdr3_nt: TGCGCCAGCAGGGAACTAGCGGCAATACACAATGAGCAGTTCTTC
cdr3_aa: CASRELAAIHNEQFF
v_call: TRBV5-1
clone_size: -
j_call: TRBJ2-1
d_call: TRBD2

cdr3_nt: TGTGCCAGCAGTTACTCGATAGGGTTGGGGGGTTACGAGCAGTACTTC
cdr3_aa: CASSYSIGLGGYEQYF
v_call: TRBV6-5
clone_size: -
j_call: TRBJ2-7
d_call: -

cdr3_nt: TGTGCCAGCACCCCAGGACAGGGCAATCAGCCCCAGCATTTT
cdr3_aa: CASTPGQGNQPQHF
v_call: TRBV28
clone_size: once
j_call: TRBJ1-5
d_call: TRBD1

cdr3_nt: TGTGCCAGTAGTAGACAGGGGCGGGGAGGCAATCAGCCCCAGCATTTT
cdr3_aa: CASSRQGRGGNQPQHF
v_call: TRBV19
clone_size: -
j_call: TRBJ1-5
d_call: TRBD1

cdr3_nt: TGTGCCAGCAGGACGCCAGGAAACACTGAAGCTTTCTTT
cdr3_aa: CASRTPGNTEAFF
v_call: TRBV6-5
clone_size: once
j_call: TRBJ1-1
d_call: -

cdr3_nt: TGTGCCAGCAGTTTATCGGGGAACACTGAAGCTTTCTTT
cdr3_aa: CASSLSGNTEAFF
v_call: TRBV12-3/TRBV12-4
clone_size: -
j_call: TRBJ1-1
d_call: -

cdr3_nt: TGTGCCATCAGTGAGGGGACAGGGTACTACGAGCAGTACTTC
cdr3_aa: CAISEGTGYYEQYF
v_call: TRBV10-3
clone_size: -
j_call: TRBJ2-7
d_call: TRBD1

cdr3_nt: TGTGCCAGCAGCCTTCCCGGGACTAGCGTTCCCGGAACCCAGTACTTC
cdr3_aa: CASSLPGTSVPGTQYF
v_call: TRBV5-5
clone_size: -
j_call: TRBJ2-5
d_call: TRBD2

cdr3_nt: TGTGCCAGTAGTGGACAGGGGGCTTTCGTGGAGCTGTTTTTT
cdr3_aa: CASSGQGAFVELFF
v_call: TRBV19
clone_size: -
j_call: TRBJ2-2
d_call: TRBD1

cdr3_nt: TGTGCCTGGAGTGTACAGGGCGTTGAAGCTTTCTTT
cdr3_aa: CAWSVQGVEAFF
v_call: TRBV30
clone_size: few
j_call: TRBJ1-1
d_call: -

cdr3_nt: TGTGCCAGCAGCCAAGACTTTGAGGCTCTCAGGGGGGTTGTTCAGCCCCAGCATTTT
cdr3_aa: CASSQDFEALRGVVQPQHF
v_call: TRBV4-2
clone_size: -
j_call: TRBJ1-5
d_call: TRBD1